This entry lists 10 T cell receptor beta chains sequenced from one sample in a study of immune cell composition in non-small cell lung cancer. The method was immunoSEQ multiplex PCR; TCRdb's version includes in-frame clones alone and lacks a portion of them. The data contain 15,000 or so clones, roughly 69% of them seen just once; the ten biggest clones take up approximately 8.3%. The sample taken for sequencing was lung tumor tissue. All receptors derive from a human donor with non-small cell lung cancer.

The chain is built from TRBV5-6 and TRBJ1-6; TRBD1 might be the D (5 bases). The CDR3 is 15 residues long. V was cut by 0 bases and J by 9 bases, with 13 bases left in between. Germline V gene lookup returns CDR1 SGHDT and CDR2 YYEEEE. The CDR3 sequence: CASSLAGGGGSPLHF. CDR3 nucleotide sequence: TGTGCCAGCAGCTTGGCTGGTGGGGGAGGTTCACCCCTCCACTTT.

The genes are TRBV7-2 and TRBJ2-3, with D possibly TRBD1 on 7 matching bases. The CDR3 spans 14 residues. Trimming cost V 4 bases and J 3 bases, with 11 bases left between them. Germline CDR1 SGHTA, CDR2 FQGNSA. The CDR3 DNA reads as TGTGCCAGCAGCTGGCGGGGACAGACAGATACGCAGTATTTT. Its translation: CASSWRGQTDTQYF.

This CDR3 reads CASSSTGGFTEAFF. CDR3 DNA: TGCGCCAGCAGCTCAACAGGGGGATTCACTGAAGCTTTCTTT. V usage is TRBV5-1 and J usage is TRBJ1-1; 8 bases are a match to TRBD1. Germline CDR1 SGHRS, CDR2 YFSETQ. The V and J ends lost 3 bases and 4 bases, in that order; junction bases with no gene match: 5. The CDR3 length is 14 residues.

The chain joins TRBV7-3 to TRBJ2-7; 10 nucleotides line up with TRBD2. Germline CDR1 and CDR2: SGHTA and FQGTGA. V was clipped by 5 bases and J by 5 bases; unmatched bases: 6. The CDR3 is 14 residues long. CDR3: CASSLAGAADEQYF. Here the CDR3 DNA reads TGTGCCAGCAGCCTAGCGGGGGCGGCTGACGAGCAGTACTTC. The entire variable domain, with the rest obtained from reference TRBV7-3 and TRBJ2-7, is as follows: GAGVSQTPSNKVTEKGKYVELRCDPISGHTALYWYRQSLGQGPEFLIYFQGTGAADDSGLPNDRFFAVRPEGSVSTLKIQRTERGDSAVYLCASSLAGAADEQYFGPGTRLTVT.

The chain employs TRBV15 and TRBJ1-6, with D unclear. The CDR3 totals 15 residues. The germline V gene encodes CDR1 LNHNV and CDR2 YYDKDF (reference sequence). Trimming removed 1 base at V and 7 bases at J, with 11 bases between. CDR3 sequence (DNA): TGTGCCACCAGCAGAGGTAACAGAGAGAATTCACCCCTCCACTTT. Translation: CATSRGNRENSPLHF. The whole variable domain, remainder taken from reference TRBV15 and TRBJ1-6, is DAMVIQNPRYQVTQFGKPVTLSCSQTLNHNVMYWYQQKSSQAPKLLFHYYDKDFNNEADTPDNFQSRRPNTSFCFLDIRSPGLGDTAMYLCATSRGNRENSPLHFGNGTRLTVT.

This clone was seen more than once but under ten times. V gene TRBV5-1 combines with J gene TRBJ2-7; 9 bases match TRBD1. This CDR3 is built from 17 residues. Germline V gene sequence: CDR1 SGHRS, CDR2 YFSETQ. Trimming took 7 bases from V and 1 from J; bases not matched to a gene: 15. The DNA for the CDR3 is TGCGCCAGCTTTCCCTCCCTAAGGGGACAGGGATCCTACGAGCAGTACTTC. Translating it yields CASFPSLRGQGSYEQYF.

The chain links TRBV5-6 to TRBJ2-7, with D tentatively TRBD1 (6 bases). The CDR3 covers 13 residues. Trimming shortened V by 2 bases and J by 2 bases, and 8 bases separated the two germline ends. Germline V gene sequence: CDR1 SGHDT, CDR2 YYEEEE. CDR3 residues: CASSFQGTYEQYF. DNA for the CDR3: TGTGCCAGCAGCTTTCAGGGGACCTACGAGCAGTACTTC.

This clone was seen once. The chain uses TRBV11-3 and TRBJ2-5, with D possibly being TRBD2 (6 bases). Germline assignment: CDR1 SGHNT and CDR2 YENEEA. The CDR3 has 14 amino acids. Trimming pared 2 bases from V and 4 bases from J, leaving 11 bases between. The CDR3 protein is CASSLWGEGETQYF. CDR3 coding DNA: TGTGCCAGCAGCTTATGGGGGGAAGGAGAGACCCAGTACTTC.

This clone has just a few counts. The chain recombines TRBV9 with TRBJ1-2; no clear D gene. V lost 0 bases and J 4 bases, leaving 10 bases between the germline ends. Germline V gives CDR1 SGDLS, CDR2 YYNGEE. This CDR3 region has 14 residues. The CDR3 reads CASSVEGDFYGYTF. The CDR3 region has the DNA TGTGCCAGCAGCGTAGAGGGAGACTTCTATGGCTACACCTTC.

The chain employs TRBV5-1 and TRBJ1-1, with no clear D. In germline, CDR1 is SGHRS, CDR2 YFSETQ. The V gene lost 0 bases and the J gene lost 0 bases, with 12 bases spanning the gap. This CDR3 region has 16 residues. The CDR3 loop is CASSLAEGWMNTEAFF. Written as DNA, the CDR3 is TGCGCCAGCAGCTTGGCGGAGGGATGGATGAACACTGAAGCTTTCTTT.